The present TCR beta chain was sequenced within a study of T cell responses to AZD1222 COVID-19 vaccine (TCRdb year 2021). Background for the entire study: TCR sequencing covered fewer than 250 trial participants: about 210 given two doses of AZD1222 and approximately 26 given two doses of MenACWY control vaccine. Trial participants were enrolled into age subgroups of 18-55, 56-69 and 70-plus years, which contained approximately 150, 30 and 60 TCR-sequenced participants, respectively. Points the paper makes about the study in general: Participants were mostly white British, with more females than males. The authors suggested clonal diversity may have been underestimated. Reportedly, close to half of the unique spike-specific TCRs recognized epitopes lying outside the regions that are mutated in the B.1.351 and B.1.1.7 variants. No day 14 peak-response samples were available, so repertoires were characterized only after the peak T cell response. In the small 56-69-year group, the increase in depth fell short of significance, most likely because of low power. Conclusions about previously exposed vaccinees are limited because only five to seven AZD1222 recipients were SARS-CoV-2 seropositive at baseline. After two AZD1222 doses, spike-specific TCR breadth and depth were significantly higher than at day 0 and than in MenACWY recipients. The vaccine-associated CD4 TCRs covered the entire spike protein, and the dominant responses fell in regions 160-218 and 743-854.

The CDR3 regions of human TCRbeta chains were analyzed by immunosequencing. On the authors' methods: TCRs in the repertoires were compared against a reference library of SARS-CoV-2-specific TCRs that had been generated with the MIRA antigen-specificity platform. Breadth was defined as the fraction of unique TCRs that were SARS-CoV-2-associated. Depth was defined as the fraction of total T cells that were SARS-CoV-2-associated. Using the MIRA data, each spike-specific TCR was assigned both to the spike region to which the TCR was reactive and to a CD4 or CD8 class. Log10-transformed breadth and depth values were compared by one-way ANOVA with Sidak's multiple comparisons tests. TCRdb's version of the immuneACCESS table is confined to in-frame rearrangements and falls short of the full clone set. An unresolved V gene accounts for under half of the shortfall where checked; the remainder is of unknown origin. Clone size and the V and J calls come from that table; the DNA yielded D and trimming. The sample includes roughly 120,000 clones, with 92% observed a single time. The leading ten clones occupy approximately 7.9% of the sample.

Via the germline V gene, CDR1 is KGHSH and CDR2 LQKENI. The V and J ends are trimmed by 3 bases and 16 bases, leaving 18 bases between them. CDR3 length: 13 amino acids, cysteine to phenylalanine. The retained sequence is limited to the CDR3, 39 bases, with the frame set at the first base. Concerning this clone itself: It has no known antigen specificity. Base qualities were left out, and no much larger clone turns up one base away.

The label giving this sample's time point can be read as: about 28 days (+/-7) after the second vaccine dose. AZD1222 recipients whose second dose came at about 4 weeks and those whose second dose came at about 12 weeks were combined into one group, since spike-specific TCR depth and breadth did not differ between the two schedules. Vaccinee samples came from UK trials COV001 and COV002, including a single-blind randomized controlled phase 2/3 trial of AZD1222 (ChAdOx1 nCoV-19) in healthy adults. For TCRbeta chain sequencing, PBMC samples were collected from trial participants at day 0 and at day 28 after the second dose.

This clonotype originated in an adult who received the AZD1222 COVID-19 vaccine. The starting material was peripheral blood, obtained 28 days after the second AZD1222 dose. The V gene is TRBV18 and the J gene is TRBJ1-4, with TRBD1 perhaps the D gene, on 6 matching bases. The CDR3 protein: CASSPIQGEAKFF. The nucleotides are TGTGCCAGCTCACCGATACAGGGAGAGGCGAAGTTTTTT.